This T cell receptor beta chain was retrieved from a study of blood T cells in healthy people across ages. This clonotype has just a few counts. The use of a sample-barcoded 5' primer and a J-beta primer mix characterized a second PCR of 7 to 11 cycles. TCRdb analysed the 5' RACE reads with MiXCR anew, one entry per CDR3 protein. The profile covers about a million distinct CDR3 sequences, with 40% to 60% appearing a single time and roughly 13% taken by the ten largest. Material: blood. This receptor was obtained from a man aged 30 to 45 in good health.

In DNA form, the CDR3 reads TGTGCCAGCAGCCCAGGGCCCCCGACGGGGGGCACAGATACGCAGTATTTT. It is translated as CASSPGPPTGGTDTQYF. The rearrangement uses TRBV3-1 and TRBJ2-3, with D maybe TRBD2 (6 bases). Trimming left V 4 bases short and J 1 base short, with 18 bases between. Germline CDR1 and CDR2: LGHDT and YNNKEL (reference sequence). The CDR3 consists of 17 residues.